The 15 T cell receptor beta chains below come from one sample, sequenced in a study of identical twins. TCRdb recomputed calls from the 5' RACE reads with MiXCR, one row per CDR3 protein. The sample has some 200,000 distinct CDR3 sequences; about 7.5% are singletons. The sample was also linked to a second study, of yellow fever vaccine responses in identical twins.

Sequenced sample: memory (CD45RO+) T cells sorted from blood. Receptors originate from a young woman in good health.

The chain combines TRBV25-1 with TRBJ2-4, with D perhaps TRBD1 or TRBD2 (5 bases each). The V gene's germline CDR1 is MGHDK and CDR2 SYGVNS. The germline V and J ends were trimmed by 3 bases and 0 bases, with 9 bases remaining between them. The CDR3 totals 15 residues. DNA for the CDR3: TGTGCCAGCAGTGATTTTGGGACAGCCAAAAACATTCAGTACTTC. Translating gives CASSDFGTAKNIQYF.

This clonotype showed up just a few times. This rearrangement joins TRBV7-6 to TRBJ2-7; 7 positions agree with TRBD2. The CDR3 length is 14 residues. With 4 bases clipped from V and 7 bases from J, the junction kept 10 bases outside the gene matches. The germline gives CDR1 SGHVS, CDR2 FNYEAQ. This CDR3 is CASSSGISGREQYF. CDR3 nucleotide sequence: TGTGCCAGCAGCTCCGGGATTAGCGGGCGGGAGCAGTACTTC.

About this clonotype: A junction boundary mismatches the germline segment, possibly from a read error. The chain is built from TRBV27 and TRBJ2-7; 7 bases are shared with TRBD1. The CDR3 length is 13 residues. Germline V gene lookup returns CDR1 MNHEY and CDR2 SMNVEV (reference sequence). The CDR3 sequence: CASRGDSNYELYF. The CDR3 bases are TGTGCCAGCAGGGGGGACAGTAACTACGAGCTGTACTTC.

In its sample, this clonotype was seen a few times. CDR3 protein: CASGGLAGGDEQFF. CDR3 in DNA: TGTGCCAGCGGGGGACTAGCGGGGGGAGATGAGCAGTTCTTC. The rearrangement uses TRBV6-1 and TRBJ2-1; the match to TRBD2 covers 15 bases. Per the germline V gene, CDR1 is MNHNS and CDR2 is SASEGT. V lost 8 bases and J lost 8; bases outside the gene matches: 4. The length of the CDR3 is 14 residues.

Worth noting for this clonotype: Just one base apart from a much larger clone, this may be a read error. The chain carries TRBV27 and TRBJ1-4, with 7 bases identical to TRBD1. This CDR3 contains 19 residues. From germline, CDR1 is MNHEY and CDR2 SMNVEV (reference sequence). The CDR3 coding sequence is TGTACCAGCAGTTTAAGGGGCCGGGCAGGGGGGTTAACTAATGAAAAACTGTTTTTT. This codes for CTSSLRGRAGGLTNEKLFF.

The CDR3 region has the DNA TGTGCCAGCAGCCCAGACAGTGGGAACACTGAAGCTTTCTTT. Its protein is CASSPDSGNTEAFF. This chain uses TRBV5-6 with TRBJ1-1; tentatively, D is TRBD1 (5 bases). This CDR3 is built from 14 residues. Germline loops: CDR1 SGHDT, CDR2 YYEEEE. The V gene lost 4 bases and the J gene lost 1 base, with 11 bases spanning the gap. Looking up the rest from reference TRBV5-6 and TRBJ1-1 gives the full variable domain: DAGVTQSPTHLIKTRGQQVTLRCSPKSGHDTVSWYQQALGQGPQFIFQYYEEEERQRGNFPDRFSGHQFPNYSSELNVNALLLGDSALYLCASSPDSGNTEAFFGQGTRLTVV.

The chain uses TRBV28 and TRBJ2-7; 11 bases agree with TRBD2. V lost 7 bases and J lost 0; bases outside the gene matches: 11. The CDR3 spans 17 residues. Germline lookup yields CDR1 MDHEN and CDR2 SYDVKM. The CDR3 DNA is TGTGCCAGCAACCTGCAGGGACTAGCGGAGAGCTCCTACGAGCAGTACTTC. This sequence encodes CASNLQGLAESSYEQYF. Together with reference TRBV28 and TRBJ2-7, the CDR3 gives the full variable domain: DVKVTQSSRYLVKRTGEKVFLECVQDMDHENMFWYRQDPGLGLRLIYFSYDVKMKEKGDIPEGYSVSREKKERFSLILESASTNQTSMYLCASNLQGLAESSYEQYFGPGTRLTVT.

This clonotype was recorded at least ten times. CDR3 amino acids: CSARGEEQFF. The CDR3 DNA reads TGCAGCGCTCGGGGCGAGGAGCAGTTCTTC. The J gene is TRBJ2-1, the V gene TRBV29-1; D assignment may be TRBD1 or TRBD2 (5 bases each). The ends were cut back, 7 bases at V and 10 bases at J, with 11 bases in the middle. Germline loops: CDR1 SQVTM, CDR2 ANQGSEA. The CDR3 is made up of 10 amino acids.

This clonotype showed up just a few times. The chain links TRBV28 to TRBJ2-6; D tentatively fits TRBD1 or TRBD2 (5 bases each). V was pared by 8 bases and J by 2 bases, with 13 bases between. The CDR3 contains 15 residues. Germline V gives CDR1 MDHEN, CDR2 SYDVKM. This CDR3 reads CASSQGEAGANVLTF. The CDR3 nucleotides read TGTGCCAGCTCTCAGGGAGAGGCTGGGGCCAACGTCCTGACTTTC.

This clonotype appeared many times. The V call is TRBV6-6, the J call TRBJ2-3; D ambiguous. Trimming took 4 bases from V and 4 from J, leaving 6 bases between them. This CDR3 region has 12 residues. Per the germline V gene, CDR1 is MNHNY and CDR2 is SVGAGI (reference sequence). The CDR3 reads CASSSVADTQYF. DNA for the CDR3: TGTGCCAGCAGTTCTGTAGCAGATACGCAGTATTTT.

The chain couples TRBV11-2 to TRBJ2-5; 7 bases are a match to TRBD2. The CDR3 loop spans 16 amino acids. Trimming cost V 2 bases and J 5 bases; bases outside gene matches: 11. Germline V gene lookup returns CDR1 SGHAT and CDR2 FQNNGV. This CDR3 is CASSLSMGGGRETQYF. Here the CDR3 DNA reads TGTGCCAGCAGCTTATCGATGGGGGGGGGTAGGGAGACCCAGTACTTC.

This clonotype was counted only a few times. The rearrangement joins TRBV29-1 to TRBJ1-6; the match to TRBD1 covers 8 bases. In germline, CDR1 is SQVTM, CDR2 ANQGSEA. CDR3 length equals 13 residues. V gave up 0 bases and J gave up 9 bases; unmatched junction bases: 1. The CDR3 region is CSVEETGGSPLHF. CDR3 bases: TGCAGCGTTGAAGAAACAGGGGGTTCACCCCTCCACTTT.

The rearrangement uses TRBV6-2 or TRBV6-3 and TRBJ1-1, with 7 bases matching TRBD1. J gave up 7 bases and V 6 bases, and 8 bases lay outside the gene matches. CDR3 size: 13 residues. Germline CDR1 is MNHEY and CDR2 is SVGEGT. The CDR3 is CASRDRDRSEAFF. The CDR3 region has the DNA TGTGCCAGCAGGGACCGGGACAGAAGTGAAGCTTTCTTT.

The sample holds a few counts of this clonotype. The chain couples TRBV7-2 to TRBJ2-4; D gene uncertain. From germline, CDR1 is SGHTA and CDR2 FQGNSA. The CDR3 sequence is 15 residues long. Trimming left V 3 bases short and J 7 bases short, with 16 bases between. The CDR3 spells CASSFVKGSVNIQYF. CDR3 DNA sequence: TGTGCCAGCAGCTTTGTTAAGGGCAGTGTGAACATTCAGTACTTC.

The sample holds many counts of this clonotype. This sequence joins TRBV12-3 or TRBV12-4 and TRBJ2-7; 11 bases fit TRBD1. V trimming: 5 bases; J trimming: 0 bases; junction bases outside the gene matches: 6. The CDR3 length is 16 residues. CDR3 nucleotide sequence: TGTGCCAGCAGTGCCGGGACAGGGGGTAGCTCCTACGAGCAGTACTTC. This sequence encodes CASSAGTGGSSYEQYF.